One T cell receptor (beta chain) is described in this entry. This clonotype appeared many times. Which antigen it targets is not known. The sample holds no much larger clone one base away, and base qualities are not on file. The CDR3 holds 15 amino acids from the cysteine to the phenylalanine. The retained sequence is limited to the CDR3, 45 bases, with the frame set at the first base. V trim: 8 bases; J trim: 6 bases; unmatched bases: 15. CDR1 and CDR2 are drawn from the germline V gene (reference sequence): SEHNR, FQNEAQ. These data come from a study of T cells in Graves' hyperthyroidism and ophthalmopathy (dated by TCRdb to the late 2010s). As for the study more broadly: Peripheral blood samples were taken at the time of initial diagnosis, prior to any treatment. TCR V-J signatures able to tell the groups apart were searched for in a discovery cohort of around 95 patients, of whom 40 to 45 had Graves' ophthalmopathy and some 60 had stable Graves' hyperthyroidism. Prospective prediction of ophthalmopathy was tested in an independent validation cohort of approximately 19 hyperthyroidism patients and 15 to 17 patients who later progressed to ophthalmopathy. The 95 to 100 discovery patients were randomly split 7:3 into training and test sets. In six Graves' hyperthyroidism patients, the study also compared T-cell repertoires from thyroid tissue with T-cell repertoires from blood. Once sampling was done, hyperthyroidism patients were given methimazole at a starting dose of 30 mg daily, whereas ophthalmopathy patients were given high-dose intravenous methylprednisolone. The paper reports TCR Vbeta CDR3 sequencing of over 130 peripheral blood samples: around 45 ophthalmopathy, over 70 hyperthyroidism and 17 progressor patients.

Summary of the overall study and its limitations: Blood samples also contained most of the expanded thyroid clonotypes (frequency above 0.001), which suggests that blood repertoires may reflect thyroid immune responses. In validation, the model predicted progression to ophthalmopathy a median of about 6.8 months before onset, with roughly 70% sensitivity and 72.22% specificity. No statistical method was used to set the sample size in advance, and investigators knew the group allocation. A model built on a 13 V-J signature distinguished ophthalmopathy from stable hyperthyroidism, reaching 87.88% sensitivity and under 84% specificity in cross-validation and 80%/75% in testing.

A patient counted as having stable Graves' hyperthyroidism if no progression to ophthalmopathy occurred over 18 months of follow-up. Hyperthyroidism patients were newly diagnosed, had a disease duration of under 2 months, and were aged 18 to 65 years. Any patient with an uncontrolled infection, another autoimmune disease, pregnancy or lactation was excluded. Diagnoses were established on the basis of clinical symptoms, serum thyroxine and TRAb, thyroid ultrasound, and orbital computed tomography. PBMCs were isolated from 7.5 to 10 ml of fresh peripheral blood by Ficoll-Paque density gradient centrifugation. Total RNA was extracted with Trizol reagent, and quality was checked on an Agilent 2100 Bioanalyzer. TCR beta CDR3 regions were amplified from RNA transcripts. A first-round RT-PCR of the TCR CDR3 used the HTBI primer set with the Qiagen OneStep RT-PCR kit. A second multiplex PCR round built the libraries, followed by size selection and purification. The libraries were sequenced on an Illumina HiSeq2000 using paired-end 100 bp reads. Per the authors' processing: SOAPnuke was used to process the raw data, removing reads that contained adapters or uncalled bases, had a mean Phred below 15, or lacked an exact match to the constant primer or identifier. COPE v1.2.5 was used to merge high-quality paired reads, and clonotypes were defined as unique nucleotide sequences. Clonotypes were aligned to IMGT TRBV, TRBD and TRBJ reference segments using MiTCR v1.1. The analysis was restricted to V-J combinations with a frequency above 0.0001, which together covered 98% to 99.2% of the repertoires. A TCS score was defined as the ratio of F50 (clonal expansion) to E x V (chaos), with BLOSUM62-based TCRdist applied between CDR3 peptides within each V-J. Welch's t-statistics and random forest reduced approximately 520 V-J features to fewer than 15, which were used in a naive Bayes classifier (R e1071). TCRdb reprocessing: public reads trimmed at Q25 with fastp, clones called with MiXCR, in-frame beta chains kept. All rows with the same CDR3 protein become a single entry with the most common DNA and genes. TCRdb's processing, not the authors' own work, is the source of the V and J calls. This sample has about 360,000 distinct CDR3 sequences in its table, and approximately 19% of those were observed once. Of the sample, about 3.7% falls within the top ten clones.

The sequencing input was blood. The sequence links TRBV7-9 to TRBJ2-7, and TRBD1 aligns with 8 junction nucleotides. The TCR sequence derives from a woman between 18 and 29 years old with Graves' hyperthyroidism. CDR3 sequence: CASSLTGGVPSEQYF. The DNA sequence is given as TGTGCCAGCTCTCTAACAGGGGGTGTTCCCTCCGAGCAGTACTTC. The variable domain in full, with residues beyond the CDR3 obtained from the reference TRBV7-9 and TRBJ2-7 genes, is DTGVSQNPRHKITKRGQNVTFRCDPISEHNRLYWYRQTLGQGPEFLTYFQNEAQLEKSRLLSDRFSAERPKGSFSTLEIQRTEQGDSAMYLCASSLTGGVPSEQYFGPGTRLTVT.